The 18 T cell receptor beta chains below were found in one sample sequenced in a study of beta chain features in type 1 diabetes. Expressed TCRB transcripts were sequenced, since all the RNA that had been isolated was reverse transcribed. Measured with immunoSEQ multiplex PCR; TCRdb has only the in-frame clones, and not every one. The sample lists 200,000 to 250,000 clones, 9.6% occurring once. Sequenced input: naive CD4+ T cells from blood. These receptors were collected from a woman aged 18 to 35 in good health.

The chain employs TRBV19 and TRBJ1-5; 9 nucleotides line up with TRBD1. Germline-derived CDR1 and CDR2 are LNHDA and SQIVND (reference sequence). This CDR3 spans 16 amino acids. V shed 5 bases and J 5 bases; nucleotides not matched to a gene: 10. CDR3 coding DNA: TGTGCCAGTAGTTGGACGGTGGGACAGGGTGATCAGCCCCAGCATTTT. Its protein product is CASSWTVGQGDQPQHF.

This clone was detected only a few times. The chain uses TRBV15 and TRBJ2-7, with D possibly being TRBD2 (5 bases). Germline CDR1 LNHNV, CDR2 YYDKDF (reference sequence). Trimming removed 0 bases at V and 1 base at J, with 13 bases between. CDR3 length: 16 amino acids. The CDR3 reads CATSRDLARASYEQYF. The CDR3 DNA follows: TGTGCCACCAGCAGAGATTTAGCGCGGGCATCCTACGAGCAGTACTTC.

J is TRBJ1-2 and V is TRBV30; D perhaps matches TRBD1 (5 bases). The V gene lost 5 bases and the J gene lost 4 bases, with 14 bases spanning the gap. The germline V gene has CDR1 GTSNPN and CDR2 SVGIG (reference sequence). CDR3 size: 13 residues. Here the CDR3 DNA reads TGTGCCTGGGGGGGAGGGCAGTCCTATGGCTACACCTTC. Encoded protein: CAWGGGQSYGYTF.

The sample holds a few counts of this clone. This CDR3 reads CASSPRAGQAEAFF. The CDR3 DNA is TGTGCCAGCAGCCCCAGAGCAGGGCAGGCTGAAGCTTTCTTT. The rearrangement uses TRBV7-9 and TRBJ1-1, with D perhaps matching TRBD1 (5 bases). V gave up 5 bases and J gave up 6 bases, with 16 bases separating them. Germline CDR1 and CDR2: SEHNR and FQNEAQ (reference sequence). The CDR3 has 14 amino acids. The full variable domain, in which reference TRBV7-9 and TRBJ1-1 provide the parts outside the CDR3, is DTGVSQNPRHKITKRGQNVTFRCDPISEHNRLYWYRQTLGQGPEFLTYFQNEAQLEKSRLLSDRFSAERPKGSFSTLEIQRTEQGDSAMYLCASSPRAGQAEAFFGQGTRLTVV.

This clone showed up just a few times. The CDR3 protein is CASSTTGAFNQPQHF. CDR3 bases: TGTGCCAGCAGTACGACAGGGGCGTTCAATCAGCCCCAGCATTTT. This chain uses TRBV6-5 with TRBJ1-5; TRBD1 matches at 8 bases. Germline values: CDR1 MNHEY, CDR2 SVGAGI. J was trimmed by 3 bases and V by 5 bases; bases with no gene match: 6. The CDR3 consists of 15 residues.

Ten or more counts support this clone. V and J are TRBV7-9 and TRBJ1-1, with no clear D. Per the germline V gene, CDR1 is SEHNR and CDR2 is FQNEAQ (reference sequence). This CDR3 spans 14 amino acids. Trimming removed 5 bases at V and 4 bases at J, with 14 bases between. The DNA for the CDR3 is TGTGCCAGCAGCGCTAGTCTCTACTCCACTGAAGCTTTCTTT. This gives the protein CASSASLYSTEAFF.

This sequence joins TRBV30 and TRBJ1-1, with D perhaps matching TRBD1 (6 bases). This CDR3 spans 13 amino acids. The V gene's germline CDR1 is GTSNPN and CDR2 SVGIG (reference sequence). Trimming removed 4 bases from V and 6 bases from J, with 15 bases in between. The CDR3 nucleotides are TGTGCCTGGAAGCCCTCGGGACAACCTGAAGCTTTCTTT. Encoded protein: CAWKPSGQPEAFF. Combining the CDR3 with reference TRBV30 and TRBJ1-1 gives the whole variable domain SQTIHQWPATLVQPVGSPLSLECTVEGTSNPNLYWYRQAAGRGLQLLFYSVGIGQISSEVPQNLSASRPQDRQFILSSKKLLLSDSGFYLCAWKPSGQPEAFFGQGTRLTVV.

The rearrangement joins TRBV2 to TRBJ2-7, with 9 bases aligning to TRBD1. Germline CDR1 reads SNHLY; CDR2 reads FYNNEI. J gave up 3 bases and V 4 bases, and 7 bases lay outside the gene matches. The CDR3 covers 15 residues. Written as DNA, the CDR3 is TGTGCCAGCAGTGCTCACCCGGGACAGGGCTACGAGCAGTACTTC. This gives the protein CASSAHPGQGYEQYF.

The chain uses TRBV11-2 and TRBJ1-1; 7 bases are shared with TRBD1. With 5 bases clipped from V and 4 bases from J, the junction kept 10 bases outside the gene matches. Germline V CDR1 and CDR2: SGHAT, FQNNGV. CDR3 size: 15 residues. The CDR3 sequence is CASSLLRQGSTEAFF. CDR3 sequence (DNA): TGTGCCAGCAGCCTTCTACGACAGGGTAGCACTGAAGCTTTCTTT.

This clone showed up just a few times. This sequence joins TRBV10-3 and TRBJ2-1; D tentatively fits TRBD1 or TRBD2 (6 bases each). CDR3 length: 15 amino acids. Looked up from germline, CDR1 is ENHRY and CDR2 is SYGVKD. Trimming removed 6 bases at V and 2 bases at J, with 14 bases between. CDR3 in DNA: TGTGCCATCAGCGAGGGGGGCCGGCCCTACAATGAGCAGTTCTTC. Translating gives CAISEGGRPYNEQFF.

This clone was found a few times. The chain combines TRBV5-4 with TRBJ2-1, with 9 bases fitting TRBD1. CDR1 SGHNT and CDR2 YYREEE come from the germline V gene (reference sequence). The CDR3 is made up of 15 amino acids. Unmatched junction bases numbered 6, after V lost 2 bases and J lost 6 bases. The CDR3 spells CASSFGTGIGNEQFF. CDR3 sequence (DNA): TGTGCCAGCAGCTTTGGGACAGGGATCGGCAATGAGCAGTTCTTC.

This chain links TRBV5-1 with TRBJ2-2, with a tentative D call TRBD2 (5 bases). In germline, CDR1 is SGHRS, CDR2 YFSETQ. This CDR3 is 16 amino acids long. The V and J ends lost 5 bases and 2 bases respectively, with 16 bases between them. The CDR3 sequence: CASRKALSGNTGELFF. The CDR3 DNA reads as TGCGCCAGCAGAAAAGCACTCAGCGGAAACACCGGGGAGCTGTTTTTT.

The V call is TRBV30, the J call TRBJ1-4, with 10 bases lining up with TRBD1. V gave up 7 bases and J gave up 2 bases; unmatched junction bases: 10. The CDR3 runs to 16 residues. Germline CDR1 and CDR2: GTSNPN and SVGIG (reference sequence). Here the CDR3 reads CASIPGQGRTNEKLFF. In nucleotides, the CDR3 is TGTGCCTCGATTCCGGGACAGGGGAGGACTAATGAAAAACTGTTTTTT.

The V gene is TRBV29-1, the J gene TRBJ2-1; 9 bases match TRBD1. This CDR3 is built from 13 residues. Trimming cost V 7 bases and J 8 bases; bases outside gene matches: 9. Germline loops: CDR1 SQVTM, CDR2 ANQGSEA. The CDR3 is CSARGTGPDEQFF. The CDR3 DNA is TGCAGCGCCCGCGGGACAGGGCCCGATGAGCAGTTCTTC.

The chain joins TRBV19 to TRBJ1-1; the match to TRBD1 covers 7 bases. The V segment lost 8 bases and the J segment 0 bases; nucleotides outside the gene matches: 18. Germline loops: CDR1 LNHDA, CDR2 SQIVND (reference sequence). The CDR3 runs 18 residues. The CDR3 sequence: CASYPGQSLSWMNTEAFF. DNA of the CDR3: TGTGCCAGTTATCCGGGACAGTCTCTTAGTTGGATGAACACTGAAGCTTTCTTT.

This chain links TRBV25-1 with TRBJ2-1; a possible D gene is TRBD2 (5 bases). The CDR3 is 15 residues long. From germline, CDR1 is MGHDK and CDR2 SYGVNS. Between the trimmed V and J ends, which lost 4 bases and 6 bases, there was a span of 16 bases. DNA of the CDR3: TGTGCCAGCAGTGCCCCCGGGGTTCTATTCAATGAGCAGTTCTTC. Translated: CASSAPGVLFNEQFF.

This clone has only a few counts. This chain connects TRBV2 to TRBJ1-5, with TRBD1 identical over 7 bases. CDR3 length equals 14 residues. Per germline, CDR1 SNHLY and CDR2 FYNNEI. Germline trimming cut 6 bases from V and 4 bases from J; bases unmatched to any gene: 6. The CDR3 sequence: CASSSDRDNQPQHF. CDR3 coding DNA: TGTGCCAGCAGCTCAGACAGGGATAATCAGCCCCAGCATTTT.

The chain joins TRBV19 to TRBJ2-7; 7 bases fit TRBD2. CDR3 length: 15 residues. Trimming at V came to 2 bases and at J to 3 bases, leaving 7 bases not matched to a gene. Per the germline V gene, CDR1 is LNHDA and CDR2 is SQIVND (reference sequence). The CDR3 DNA follows: TGTGCCAGTAGTATATCGGGGCGGGGGAGCTACGAGCAGTACTTC. This translates into CASSISGRGSYEQYF.